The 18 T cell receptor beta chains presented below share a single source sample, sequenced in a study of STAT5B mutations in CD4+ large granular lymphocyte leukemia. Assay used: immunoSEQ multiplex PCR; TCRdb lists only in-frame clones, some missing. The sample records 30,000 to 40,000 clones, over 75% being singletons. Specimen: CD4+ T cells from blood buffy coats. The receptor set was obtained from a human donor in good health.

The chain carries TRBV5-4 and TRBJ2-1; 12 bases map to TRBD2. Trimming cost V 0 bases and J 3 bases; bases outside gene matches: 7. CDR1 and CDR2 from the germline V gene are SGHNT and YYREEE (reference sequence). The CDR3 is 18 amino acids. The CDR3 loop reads CASSLGRRLAGDYNEQFF. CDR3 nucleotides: TGTGCCAGCAGCTTGGGGCGAAGACTAGCGGGGGACTACAATGAGCAGTTCTTC.

This CDR3 reads CASTVGDTQYF. The CDR3 DNA sequence: TGTGCCAGCACCGTGGGAGATACGCAGTATTTT. The J gene is TRBJ2-3, the V gene TRBV28; D is undetermined. Between the trimmed V and J ends, which lost 7 bases and 5 bases, there was a span of 7 bases. The length of the CDR3 is 11 residues. Germline V gene lookup returns CDR1 MDHEN and CDR2 SYDVKM.

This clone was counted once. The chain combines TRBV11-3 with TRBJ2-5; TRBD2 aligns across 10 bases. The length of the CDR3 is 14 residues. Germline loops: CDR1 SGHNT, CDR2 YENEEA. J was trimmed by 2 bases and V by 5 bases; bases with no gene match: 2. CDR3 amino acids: CASSRTSGQETQYF. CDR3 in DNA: TGTGCCAGCAGCCGGACTAGCGGTCAAGAGACCCAGTACTTC.

In nucleotides, the CDR3 is TGTGCCAGTCTACTCTCTCAGCAAGATACGCAGTATTTT. Protein sequence: CASLLSQQDTQYF. The rearrangement links TRBV2 to TRBJ2-3; D unclear. The germline V gene encodes CDR1 SNHLY and CDR2 FYNNEI. The ends were cut back, 9 bases at V and 5 bases at J, with 15 bases in the middle. The CDR3 covers 13 residues.

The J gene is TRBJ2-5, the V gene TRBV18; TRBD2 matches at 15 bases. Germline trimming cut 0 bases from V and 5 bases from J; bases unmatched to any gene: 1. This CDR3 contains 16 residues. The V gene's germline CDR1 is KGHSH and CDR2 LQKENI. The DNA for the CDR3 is TGTGCCAGCTCACCACCGGGACTAGCGGGAGGTGAGACCCAGTACTTC. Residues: CASSPPGLAGGETQYF.

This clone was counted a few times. CDR3 DNA: TGTGCCAGTAGTATACAGGAATATAATTCACCCCTCCACTTT. Its protein is CASSIQEYNSPLHF. The V gene is TRBV19, the J gene TRBJ1-6; no reliable D call. V was pared by 2 bases and J by 4 bases, with 6 bases between. Per the germline V gene, CDR1 is LNHDA and CDR2 is SQIVND (reference sequence). The CDR3 totals 14 residues.

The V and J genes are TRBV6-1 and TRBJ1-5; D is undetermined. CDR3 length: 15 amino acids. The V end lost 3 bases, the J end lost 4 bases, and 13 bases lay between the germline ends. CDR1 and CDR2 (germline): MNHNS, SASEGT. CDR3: CASSEPSLVNQPQHF. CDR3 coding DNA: TGTGCCAGCAGTGAGCCCAGTCTCGTTAATCAGCCCCAGCATTTT.

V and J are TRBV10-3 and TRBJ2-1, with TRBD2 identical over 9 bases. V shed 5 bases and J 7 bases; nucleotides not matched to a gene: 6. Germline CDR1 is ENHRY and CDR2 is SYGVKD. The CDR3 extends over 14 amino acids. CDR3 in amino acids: CAISQREVRNEQFF. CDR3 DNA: TGTGCCATCAGTCAGCGGGAGGTTAGGAATGAGCAGTTCTTC.

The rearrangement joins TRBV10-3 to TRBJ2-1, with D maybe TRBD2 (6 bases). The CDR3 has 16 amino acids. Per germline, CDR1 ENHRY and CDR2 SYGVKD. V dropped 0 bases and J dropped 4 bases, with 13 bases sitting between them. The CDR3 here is CAISESEGGRYNEQFF. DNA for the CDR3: TGTGCCATCAGTGAGTCGGAGGGAGGCCGTTACAATGAGCAGTTCTTC.

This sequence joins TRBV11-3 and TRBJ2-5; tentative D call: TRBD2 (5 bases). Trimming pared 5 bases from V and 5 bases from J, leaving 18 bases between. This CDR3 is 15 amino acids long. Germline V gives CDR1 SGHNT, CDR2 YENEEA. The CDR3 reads CASSPGPTPGETQYF. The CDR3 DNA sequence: TGTGCCAGCAGCCCCGGCCCGACTCCGGGGGAGACCCAGTACTTC.

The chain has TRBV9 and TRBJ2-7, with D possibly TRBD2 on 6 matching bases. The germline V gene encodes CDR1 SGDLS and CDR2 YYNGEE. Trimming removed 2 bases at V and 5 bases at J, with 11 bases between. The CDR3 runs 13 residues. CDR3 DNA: TGTGCCAGCAGCGTCCGAACGGGGGACGAGCAGTACTTC. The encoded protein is CASSVRTGDEQYF.

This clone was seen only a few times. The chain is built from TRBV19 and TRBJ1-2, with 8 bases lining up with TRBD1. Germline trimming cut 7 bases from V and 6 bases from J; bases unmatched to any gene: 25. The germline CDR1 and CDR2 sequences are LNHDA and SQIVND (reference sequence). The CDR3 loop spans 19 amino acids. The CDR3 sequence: CASTLGHGTTGVRGHGYTF. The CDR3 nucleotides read TGTGCCAGTACACTTGGGCACGGTACGACAGGGGTCAGAGGCCATGGCTACACCTTC. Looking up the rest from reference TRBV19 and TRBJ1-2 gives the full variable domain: DGGITQSPKYLFRKEGQNVTLSCEQNLNHDAMYWYRQDPGQGLRLIYYSQIVNDFQKGDIAEGYSVSREKKESFPLTVTSAQKNPTAFYLCASTLGHGTTGVRGHGYTFGSGTRLTVV.

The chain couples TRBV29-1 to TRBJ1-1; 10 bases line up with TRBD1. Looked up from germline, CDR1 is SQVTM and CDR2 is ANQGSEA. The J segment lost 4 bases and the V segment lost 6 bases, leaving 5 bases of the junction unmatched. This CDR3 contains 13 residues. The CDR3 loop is CSVGDRGITEAFF. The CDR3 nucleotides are TGCAGCGTCGGGGACAGGGGAATCACTGAAGCTTTCTTT. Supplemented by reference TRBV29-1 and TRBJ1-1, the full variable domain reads SAVISQKPSRDICQRGTSLTIQCQVDSQVTMMFWYRQQPGQSLTLIATANQGSEATYESGFVIDKFPISRPNLTFSTLTVSNMSPEDSSIYLCSVGDRGITEAFFGQGTRLTVV.

CDR3 sequence reads: CASSPGTSGGADTQYF. CDR3 nucleotide sequence: TGTGCCAGTAGTCCTGGGACTAGCGGAGGGGCAGATACGCAGTATTTT. The V call is TRBV19, the J call TRBJ2-3; 11 bases map to TRBD2. V shed 5 bases, J shed 4 bases, and the junction held 8 bases outside the gene matches. This CDR3 spans 16 amino acids. Germline CDR1 and CDR2: LNHDA and SQIVND (reference sequence).

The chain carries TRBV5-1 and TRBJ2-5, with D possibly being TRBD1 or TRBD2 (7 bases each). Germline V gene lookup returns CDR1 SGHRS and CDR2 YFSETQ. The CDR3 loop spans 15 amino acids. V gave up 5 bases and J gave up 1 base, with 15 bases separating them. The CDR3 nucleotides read TGCGCCAGCAGTCGTGACAGGGAGGGCCAAGAGACCCAGTACTTC. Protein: CASSRDREGQETQYF.

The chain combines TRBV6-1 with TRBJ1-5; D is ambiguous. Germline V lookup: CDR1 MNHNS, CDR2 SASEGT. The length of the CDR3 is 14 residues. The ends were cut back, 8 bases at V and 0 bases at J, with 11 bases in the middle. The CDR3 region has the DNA TGTGCCAGCGGCGACCGTTATAGCAATCAGCCCCAGCATTTT. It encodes CASGDRYSNQPQHF.

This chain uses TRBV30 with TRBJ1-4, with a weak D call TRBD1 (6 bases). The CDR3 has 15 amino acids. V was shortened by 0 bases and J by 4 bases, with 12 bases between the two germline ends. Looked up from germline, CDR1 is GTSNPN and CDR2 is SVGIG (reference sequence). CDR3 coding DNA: TGTGCCTGGAGTGTACAACAGGGTGGTAATGAAAAACTGTTTTTT. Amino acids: CAWSVQQGGNEKLFF.

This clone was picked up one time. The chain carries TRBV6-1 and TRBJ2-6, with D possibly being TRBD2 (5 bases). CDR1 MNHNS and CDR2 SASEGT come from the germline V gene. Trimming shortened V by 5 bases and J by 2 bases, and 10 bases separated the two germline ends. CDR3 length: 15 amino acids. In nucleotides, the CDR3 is TGTGCCAGCAGTAAACACGGGGCTGGGGCCAACGTCCTGACTTTC. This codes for CASSKHGAGANVLTF.